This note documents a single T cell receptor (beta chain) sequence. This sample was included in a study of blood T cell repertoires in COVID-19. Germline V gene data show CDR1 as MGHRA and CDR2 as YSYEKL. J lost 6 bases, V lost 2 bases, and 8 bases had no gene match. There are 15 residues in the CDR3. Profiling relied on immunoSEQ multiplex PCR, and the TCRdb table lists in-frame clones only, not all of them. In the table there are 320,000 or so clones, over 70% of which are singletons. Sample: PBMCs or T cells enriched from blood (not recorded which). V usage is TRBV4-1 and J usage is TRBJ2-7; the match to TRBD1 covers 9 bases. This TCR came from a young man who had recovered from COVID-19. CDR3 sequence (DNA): TGCGCCAGCAGCCAACCGGGGACAGGGAGGCGCGAGCAGTACTTC. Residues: CASSQPGTGRREQYF.